This paragraph reports one T cell receptor beta chain. The method was immunoSEQ multiplex PCR; TCRdb's version includes in-frame clones alone and lacks a portion of them. Here the sample spans tens of thousands of clones, 84% being singletons. V lost 3 bases, J lost 4 bases, and 12 bases lay in between. Germline CDR1 MDHEN, CDR2 SYDVKM. The CDR3 is made up of 14 amino acids. This entry is derived from a study of T cell changes during pregnancy in multiple sclerosis. This receptor was identified in a female donor with multiple sclerosis, enrolled in a pregnancy study. The sample here was CD4+ T cells from peripheral blood mononuclear cells, taken before pregnancy. This chain connects TRBV28 to TRBJ1-1; D might be TRBD1 (6 bases). CDR3 protein: CASSLGGGGTEAFF. As DNA, the CDR3 is TGTGCCAGCAGTTTGGGGGGAGGGGGCACTGAAGCTTTCTTT. Supplemented by reference TRBV28 and TRBJ1-1, the full variable domain reads DVKVTQSSRYLVKRTGEKVFLECVQDMDHENMFWYRQDPGLGLRLIYFSYDVKMKEKGDIPEGYSVSREKKERFSLILESASTNQTSMYLCASSLGGGGTEAFFGQGTRLTVV.